The T cell receptor beta chain described here comes from a study of blood T cells in healthy people across ages (dated by TCRdb to the mid-2010s). For the study in its entirety: Template switching captured roughly one uniquely barcoded TCR beta cDNA molecule per two T cells in model experiments. Using deep sequencing normalized with unique cDNA molecular identifiers, the study measured how TCR beta repertoire diversity changes with age. Four age groups were formed from the donors: young (average approximately 17 years), middle-aged (roughly 38), aged (under 70) and long-lived (around 82). To avoid experimental bias, donors of different ages were distributed randomly across sequencing lanes. For two donors (one aged 18 to 30 and one aged 80 or older), the study analyzed two additional independent replicas of 1 million unique cDNA reads from the same blood draw. The paper as a whole reports these results and caveats: Compared with the aged group, the long-lived group had more naive CD4+ T cells, fewer expanded clones and increased TCR diversity, a pattern suggesting age selection. Observed TCR beta diversity per million T cells fell roughly linearly with age, and a significant reduction was already apparent by age roughly 40. Because donor CMV infection status was unknown, age-related changes in expanded clonotypes were potentially confounded. There was a strong correlation between observed TCR beta diversity and the percentage of naive T cells measured by flow cytometry. Estimates of total diversity based on one million sequenced T cells were considered lower bounds and underestimates. Because profiling used bulk unsorted PBMCs, naive and antigen-experienced compartments could not be compared conclusively.

This clonotype was seen only a few times. No antigen is known for it. Per-base qualities were not stored, and no clone one base away is much larger. V is clipped by 5 bases and J by 6 bases, and the sequence between their germline boundaries is 12 bases long. The germline V gene sets CDR1 to SGHTA and CDR2 to FQGNSA. There are 13 amino acids in the CDR3, from cysteine to phenylalanine inclusive. Just the 39-base CDR3 DNA is kept, in frame starting at base 1. Library preparation was by 5' RACE. A second PCR of about 7 to 12 cycles was run with a J-beta primer mix and a sample-barcoded 5' primer. A unique molecular identifier was introduced onto each TCR beta cDNA molecule by a template-switch 5' adaptor carrying 12 random nucleotides. At least 2.5 million CDR3-containing paired-end reads were obtained from each sample. The Mint cDNA synthesis kit, primed by a TRBC-specific oligonucleotide, was used to synthesize first-strand cDNA from all RNA. Following uracil-DNA glycosylase treatment, a first 18-cycle PCR with universal primers M1SS and BC2_uni_R was performed on all cDNA. On the study's bioinformatics: For normalization, 1 million high-quality reads, each with a distinct molecular identifier, were randomly selected from each sample. Reads with shared molecular identifiers were discarded instead of being binned into consensus sequences. MiTCR, with a Q25 quality threshold and the strictest error-elimination algorithm, was used for CDR3 identification, clonotype clustering and error correction. A nonparametric unseen species model with Euler transformation was used to estimate a lower bound on total TCR beta diversity. TCRdb trimmed the raw reads at Q25, called clones with MiXCR and kept productive beta chains. Records with the same CDR3 protein are collapsed into one entry carrying the most frequent genes and DNA. The V and J calls reflect TCRdb's pipeline rather than the authors' work. For this sample there are around 2 million distinct CDR3 sequences; roughly 43% appear just once. The ten largest clones capture 23% of the sample.

The donors were roughly 38 Caucasian individuals from Russia, aged roughly 6 to 100 years, who were systemically healthy. Around 9.8 milliliters of peripheral blood were collected from each donor into EDTA-treated Vacutainer tubes. PBMCs were isolated by Ficoll-Paque density-gradient centrifugation, with at least 6 million obtained per sample. Total RNA, at least 5 micrograms per sample, was extracted from PBMCs with Trizol reagent. For every donor, an aliquot of PBMCs went through flow cytometry to measure the percentages of naive CD45RAhigh/CD27high T cells. The sequence joins TRBV7-2 to TRBJ2-3; matching of 6 bases hints at TRBD2 as the D gene. The clonotype was recovered from a human donor in good health. The sequenced sample consisted of blood. The DNA reads as follows: TGTGCCAGCAGCATCGGGACTTCTGATACGCAGTATTTT. Translated, it gives CASSIGTSDTQYF.